This TCR beta chain was found in a study of blood T cell repertoires in COVID-19. Whole-study context: Sites across the United States, Italy and Spain contributed samples from acute and convalescent COVID-19. The cDNA or gDNA used as material had been derived from T cells, B-cell-depleted T cells, or PBMCs.

With V trimmed by 3 bases and J by 7 bases, 14 bases remained unmatched. Germline assignment: CDR1 GTSNPN and CDR2 SVGIG (reference sequence). The CDR3 consists of 15 residues. Sequencing used immunoSEQ multiplex PCR; TCRdb keeps in-frame clones, though not all of them. The top ten hold roughly 4% of the sample, which has 200,000 to 300,000 clones, around four fifths seen once. The V gene is TRBV30, the J gene TRBJ2-7; 8 bases are shared with TRBD2. Source material: peripheral blood. The TCR sequence derives from a man aged 50 or older with acute or convalescent COVID-19. The CDR3 coding sequence is TGTGCCTGGAGCCCCGCAGCGGGGGTCATGTGGGAGCAGTACTTC. Protein product: CAWSPAAGVMWEQYF.